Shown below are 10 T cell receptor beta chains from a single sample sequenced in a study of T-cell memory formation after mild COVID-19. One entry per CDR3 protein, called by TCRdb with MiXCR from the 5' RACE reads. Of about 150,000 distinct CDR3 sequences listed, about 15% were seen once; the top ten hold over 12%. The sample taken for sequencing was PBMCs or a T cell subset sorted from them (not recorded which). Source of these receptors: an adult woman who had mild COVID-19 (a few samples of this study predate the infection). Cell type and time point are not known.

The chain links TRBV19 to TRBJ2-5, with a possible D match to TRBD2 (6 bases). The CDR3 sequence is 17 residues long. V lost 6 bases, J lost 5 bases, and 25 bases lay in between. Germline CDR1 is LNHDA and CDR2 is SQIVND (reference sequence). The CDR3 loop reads CASSRGPGLTPGETQYF. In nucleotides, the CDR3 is TGTGCCAGTAGCCGGGGACCGGGACTCACGCCGGGGGAGACCCAGTACTTC. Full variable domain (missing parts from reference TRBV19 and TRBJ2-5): DGGITQSPKYLFRKEGQNVTLSCEQNLNHDAMYWYRQDPGQGLRLIYYSQIVNDFQKGDIAEGYSVSREKKESFPLTVTSAQKNPTAFYLCASSRGPGLTPGETQYFGPGTRLLVL.

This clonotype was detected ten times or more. This CDR3 reads CASSRPGTPNTEAFF. The CDR3 bases are TGTGCCAGCAGCCGACCCGGGACACCGAACACTGAAGCTTTCTTT. This sequence joins TRBV13 and TRBJ1-1; D is possibly TRBD1 (6 bases). This CDR3 has 15 residues. Germline CDR1 is PRHDT and CDR2 is FYEKMQ (reference sequence). V dropped 5 bases and J dropped 1 base, with 14 bases sitting between them.

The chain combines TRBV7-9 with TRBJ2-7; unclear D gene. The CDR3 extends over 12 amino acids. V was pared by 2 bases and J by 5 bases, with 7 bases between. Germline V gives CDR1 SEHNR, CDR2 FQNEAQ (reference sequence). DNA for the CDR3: TGTGCCAGCAGCTTATATAGAGACGAGCAGTACTTC. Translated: CASSLYRDEQYF. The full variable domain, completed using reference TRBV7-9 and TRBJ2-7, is DTGVSQNPRHKITKRGQNVTFRCDPISEHNRLYWYRQTLGQGPEFLTYFQNEAQLEKSRLLSDRFSAERPKGSFSTLEIQRTEQGDSAMYLCASSLYRDEQYFGPGTRLTVT.

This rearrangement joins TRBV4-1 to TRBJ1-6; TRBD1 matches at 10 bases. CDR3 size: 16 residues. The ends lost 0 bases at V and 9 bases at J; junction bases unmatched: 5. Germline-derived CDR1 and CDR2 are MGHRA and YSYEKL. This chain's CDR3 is CASSQEGGQGISPLHF. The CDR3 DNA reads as TGCGCCAGCAGCCAAGAGGGGGGACAGGGGATTTCACCCCTCCACTTT.

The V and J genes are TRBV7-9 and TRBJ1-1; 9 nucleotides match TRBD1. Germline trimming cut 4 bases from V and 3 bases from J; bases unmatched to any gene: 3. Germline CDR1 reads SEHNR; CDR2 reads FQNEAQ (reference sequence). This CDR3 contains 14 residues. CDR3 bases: TGTGCCAGCAGCTCAGGACAGGGGCACACTGAAGCTTTCTTT. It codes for CASSSGQGHTEAFF.

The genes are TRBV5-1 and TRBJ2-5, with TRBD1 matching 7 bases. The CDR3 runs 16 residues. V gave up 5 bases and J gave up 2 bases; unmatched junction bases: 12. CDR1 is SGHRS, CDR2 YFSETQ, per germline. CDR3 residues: CASRRQGKEGQETQYF. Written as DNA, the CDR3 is TGCGCCAGCAGGAGACAGGGTAAAGAGGGACAAGAGACCCAGTACTTC.

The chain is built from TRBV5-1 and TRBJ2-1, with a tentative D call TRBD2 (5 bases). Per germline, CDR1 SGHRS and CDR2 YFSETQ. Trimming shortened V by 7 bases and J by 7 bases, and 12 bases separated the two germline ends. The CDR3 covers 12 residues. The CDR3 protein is CASRLGENEQFF. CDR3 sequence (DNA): TGCGCCAGCCGGCTTGGGGAGAATGAGCAGTTCTTC.

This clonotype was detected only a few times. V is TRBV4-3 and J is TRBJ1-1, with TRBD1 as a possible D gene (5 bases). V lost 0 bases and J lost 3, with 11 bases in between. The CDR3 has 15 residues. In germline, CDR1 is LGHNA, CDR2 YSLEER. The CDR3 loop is CASSQDGGVDTEAFF. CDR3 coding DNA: TGCGCCAGCAGCCAAGATGGGGGGGTGGACACTGAAGCTTTCTTT.

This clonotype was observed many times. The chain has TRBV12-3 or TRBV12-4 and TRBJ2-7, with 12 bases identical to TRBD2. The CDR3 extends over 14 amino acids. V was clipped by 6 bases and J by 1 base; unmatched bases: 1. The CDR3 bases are TGTGCCAGCAGCGGGACTAGCGGGTCCTACGAGCAGTACTTC. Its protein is CASSGTSGSYEQYF.

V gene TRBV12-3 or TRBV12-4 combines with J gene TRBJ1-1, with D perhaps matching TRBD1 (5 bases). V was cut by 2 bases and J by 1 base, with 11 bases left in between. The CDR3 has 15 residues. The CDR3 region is CASSLSQGRNTEAFF. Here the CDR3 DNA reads TGTGCCAGCAGTTTATCGCAGGGACGGAACACTGAAGCTTTCTTT.